This TCR beta chain comes out of a study of shared clonotypes between healthy human individuals. The repertoire was sequenced with immunoSEQ multiplex PCR; TCRdb's copy has only in-frame clones and lacks some. The sample gives millions of clones, roughly 95% of which show up once; 0.9% to 1.4% is in the top ten. In regard to this clone: The antigen is unknown. Other DNA sequences from this sample encode an identical CDR3 as well.

Points from the study as a whole: On the whole, naive subsets had larger estimated richness than memory subsets had. Despite large depth, sorted-subset datasets appeared incompletely sequenced.

CD45RO negativity and positive selection for CCR7 defined naive CD8 cells, a population that excluded terminally differentiated effector memory CD45RA+ cells. This clonotype was obtained from a man between 18 and 35 years old in good health. Sequenced sample: naive CD8+ T cells sorted from blood.

Written as DNA, the CDR3 is TGCGCCAGCAGCTTGGTGGGCGACGAGCAGTACTTC. Amino acids: CASSLVGDEQYF. The V gene is TRBV5-1, the J gene TRBJ2-7; D gene unclear. The CDR3 is made up of 12 amino acids. V gave up 0 bases and J gave up 5 bases, with 6 bases separating them. The germline V gene has CDR1 SGHRS and CDR2 YFSETQ.